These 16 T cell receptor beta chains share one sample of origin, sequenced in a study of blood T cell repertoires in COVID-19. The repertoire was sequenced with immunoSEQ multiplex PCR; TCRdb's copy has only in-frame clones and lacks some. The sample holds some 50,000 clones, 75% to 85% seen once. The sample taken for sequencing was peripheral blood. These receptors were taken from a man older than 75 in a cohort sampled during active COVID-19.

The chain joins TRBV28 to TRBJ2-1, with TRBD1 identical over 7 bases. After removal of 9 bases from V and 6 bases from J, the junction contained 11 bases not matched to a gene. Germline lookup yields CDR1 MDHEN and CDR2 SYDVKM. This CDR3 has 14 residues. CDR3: CASLSGTEANEQFF. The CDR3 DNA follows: TGTGCCAGTCTATCCGGGACAGAAGCCAATGAGCAGTTCTTC.

CDR3 amino acids: CASSPARDTGELFF. The CDR3 DNA reads TGTGCCAGCAGCCCCGCCAGGGACACCGGGGAGCTGTTTTTT. J is TRBJ2-2 and V is TRBV5-4; possible D gene TRBD1, 5 bases. V gave up 4 bases and J gave up 3 bases, with 10 bases separating them. The germline gives CDR1 SGHNT, CDR2 YYREEE (reference sequence). CDR3 length: 14 residues. The entire variable domain, with the rest obtained from reference TRBV5-4 and TRBJ2-2, is as follows: ETGVTQSPTHLIKTRGQQVTLRCSSQSGHNTVSWYQQALGQGPQFIFQYYREEENGRGNFPPRFSGLQFPNYSSELNVNALELDDSALYLCASSPARDTGELFFGEGSRLTVL.

The CDR3 here is CASSPQGTENTIYF. The CDR3 DNA reads as TGTGCCAGCTCACCTCAGGGTACCGAAAACACCATATATTTT. This chain connects TRBV18 to TRBJ1-3; D may be TRBD1 (5 bases). This CDR3 is built from 14 residues. In germline, CDR1 is KGHSH, CDR2 LQKENI. The ends were cut back, 3 bases at V and 6 bases at J, with 12 bases in the middle.

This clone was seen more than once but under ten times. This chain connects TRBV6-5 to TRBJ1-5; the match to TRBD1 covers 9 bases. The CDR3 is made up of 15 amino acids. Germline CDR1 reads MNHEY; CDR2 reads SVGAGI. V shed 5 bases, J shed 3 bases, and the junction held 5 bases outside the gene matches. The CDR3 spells CASSRQGEDNQPQHF. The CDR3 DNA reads TGTGCCAGCAGTCGACAGGGGGAAGACAATCAGCCCCAGCATTTT.

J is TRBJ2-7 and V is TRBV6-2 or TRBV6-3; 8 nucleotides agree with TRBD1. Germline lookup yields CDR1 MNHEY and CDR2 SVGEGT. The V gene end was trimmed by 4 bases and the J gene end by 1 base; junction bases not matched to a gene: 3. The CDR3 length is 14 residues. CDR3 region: CASSLQGVSYEQYF. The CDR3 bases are TGTGCCAGCAGTTTACAGGGGGTTTCCTACGAGCAGTACTTC.

In DNA form, the CDR3 reads TGTGCCAGCAGTTTATATCACAGTCCCACCTACGAGCAGTACTTC. It encodes CASSLYHSPTYEQYF. The V call is TRBV28, the J call TRBJ2-7; no reliable D call. Looked up from germline, CDR1 is MDHEN and CDR2 is SYDVKM. Deletions cut 1 base from V and 2 bases from J, with 12 bases between. The CDR3 loop spans 15 amino acids.

The CDR3 reads CAISGGLSRSYEQYF. CDR3 DNA: TGTGCCATCAGTGGGGGACTATCCCGCTCCTACGAGCAGTACTTC. The chain is built from TRBV10-3 and TRBJ2-7, with 7 bases that match TRBD2. The length of the CDR3 is 15 residues. Germline loops: CDR1 ENHRY, CDR2 SYGVKD. The V gene end was trimmed by 4 bases and the J gene end by 0 bases; junction bases not matched to a gene: 6.

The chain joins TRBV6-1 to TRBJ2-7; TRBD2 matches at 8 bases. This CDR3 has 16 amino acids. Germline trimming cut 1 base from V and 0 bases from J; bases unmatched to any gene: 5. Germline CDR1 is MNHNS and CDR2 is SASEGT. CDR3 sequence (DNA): TGTGCCAGCAGTGAAGAATCGGGAGGGGGCTCCTACGAGCAGTACTTC. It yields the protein CASSEESGGGSYEQYF.

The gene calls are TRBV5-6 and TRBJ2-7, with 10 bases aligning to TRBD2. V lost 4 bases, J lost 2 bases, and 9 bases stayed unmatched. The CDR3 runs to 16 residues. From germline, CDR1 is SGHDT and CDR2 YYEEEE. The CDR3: CASSRGGTSEAYEQYF. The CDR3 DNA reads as TGTGCCAGCAGCCGGGGAGGGACTAGCGAAGCCTACGAGCAGTACTTC.

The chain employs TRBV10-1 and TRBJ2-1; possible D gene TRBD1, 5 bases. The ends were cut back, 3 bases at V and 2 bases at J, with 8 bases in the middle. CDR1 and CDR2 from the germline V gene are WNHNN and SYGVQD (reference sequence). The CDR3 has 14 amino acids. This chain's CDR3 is CASSERGTYNEQFF. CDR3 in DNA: TGCGCCAGCAGTGAAAGGGGCACCTACAATGAGCAGTTCTTC.

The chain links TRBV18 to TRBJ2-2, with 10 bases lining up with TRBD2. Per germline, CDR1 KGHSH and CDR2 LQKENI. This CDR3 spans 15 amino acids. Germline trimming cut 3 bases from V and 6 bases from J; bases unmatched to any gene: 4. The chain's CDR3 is CASSPQREGPGELFF. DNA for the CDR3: TGTGCCAGCTCACCGCAGCGGGAGGGCCCCGGGGAGCTGTTTTTT.

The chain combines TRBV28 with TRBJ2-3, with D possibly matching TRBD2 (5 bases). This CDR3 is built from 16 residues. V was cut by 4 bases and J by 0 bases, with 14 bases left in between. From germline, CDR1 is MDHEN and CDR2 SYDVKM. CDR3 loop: CASSSMPGGSTDTQYF. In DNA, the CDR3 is TGTGCCAGCAGTTCCATGCCCGGCGGGAGCACAGATACGCAGTATTTT.

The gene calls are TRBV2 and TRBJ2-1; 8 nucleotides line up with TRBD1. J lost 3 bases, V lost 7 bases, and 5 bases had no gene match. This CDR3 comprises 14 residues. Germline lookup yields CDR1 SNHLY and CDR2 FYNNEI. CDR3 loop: CASTTGEGYNEQFF. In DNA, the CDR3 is TGTGCCAGCACGACAGGGGAAGGCTACAATGAGCAGTTCTTC.

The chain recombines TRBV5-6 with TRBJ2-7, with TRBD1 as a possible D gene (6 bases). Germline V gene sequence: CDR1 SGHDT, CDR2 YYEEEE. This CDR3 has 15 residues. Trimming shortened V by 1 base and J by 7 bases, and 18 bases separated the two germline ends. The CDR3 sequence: CASSLWTVSPKEQYF. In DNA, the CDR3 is TGTGCCAGCAGCTTGTGGACAGTATCCCCGAAGGAGCAGTACTTC.

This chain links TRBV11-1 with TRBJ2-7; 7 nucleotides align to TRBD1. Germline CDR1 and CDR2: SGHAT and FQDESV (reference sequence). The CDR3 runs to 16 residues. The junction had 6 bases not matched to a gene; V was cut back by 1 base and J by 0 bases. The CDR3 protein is CASSLVVGDSSYEQYF. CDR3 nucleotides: TGTGCCAGCAGCTTAGTCGTCGGGGACAGCTCCTACGAGCAGTACTTC.

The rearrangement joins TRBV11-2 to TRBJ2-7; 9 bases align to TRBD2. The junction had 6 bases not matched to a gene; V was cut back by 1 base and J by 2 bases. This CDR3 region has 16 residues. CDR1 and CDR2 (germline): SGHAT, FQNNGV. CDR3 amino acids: CASSLAASGAPYEQYF. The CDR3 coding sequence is TGTGCCAGCAGCTTAGCGGCTAGCGGGGCCCCCTACGAGCAGTACTTC.